The sample holds many counts of the clone carrying this T cell receptor (beta chain). A much larger clone lies a single base off, so this may be a read error. The data originate from a study of T cells in Graves' hyperthyroidism and ophthalmopathy. The source material, RNA transcripts, was used to amplify TCR beta CDR3 regions. HTBI primers were the set used in a first-round RT-PCR of the TCR CDR3. Via MiXCR, TCRdb re-called the multiplex PCR reads, giving one row per CDR3 protein. The sample lists hundreds of thousands of distinct CDR3 sequences; around 13% were seen once. Per germline, CDR1 SGHTA and CDR2 FQGNSA. The CDR3 is 15 amino acids. The ends were cut back, 3 bases at V and 3 bases at J, with 12 bases in the middle. Patients aged 18 to 65 had newly diagnosed hyperthyroidism of under 2 months' duration. Thyroid ultrasound, orbital computed tomography, clinical symptoms, and serum thyroxine and TRAb underpinned diagnoses.

Sequencing was done on a sample of blood. The sequence was collected from a woman aged 18-29 years with Graves' hyperthyroidism. V is TRBV7-2 and J is TRBJ1-5, with no clear D. As DNA, the CDR3 is TGTGCCAGCAGCTTCACGGCAGGCGACAATCAGCCCCAGCATTTT. Translation gives CASSFTAGDNQPQHF.